This TCR beta chain was sequenced during a study of shared clonotypes between healthy human individuals. Study-wide results and limits: Among donors, clonotype sharing was expected to be affected by sequencing depth.

The CDR3 covers 14 residues. CDR1 and CDR2 (germline): MDHEN, SYDVKM. Deletions cut 3 bases from V and 5 bases from J, with 13 bases between. Repertoires were generated with immunoSEQ multiplex PCR, while TCRdb's copy carries only in-frame clones and drops some. The sample contains 2,500,000 or so clones, over 85% of which appear only once. With respect to this clone: Its antigen remains unidentified.

Input material: naive CD4+ T cells from PBMCs. Subset given: CD45RA+ positively selected. The chain uses TRBV28 and TRBJ2-5; D is unclear. This TCR came from a man younger than 35 in good health. Some clones in this sample may be carry-over from other donors' samples. This CDR3 reads CASSLGNIGETQYF. DNA for the CDR3: TGTGCCAGCAGTTTGGGGAATATCGGGGAGACCCAGTACTTC.